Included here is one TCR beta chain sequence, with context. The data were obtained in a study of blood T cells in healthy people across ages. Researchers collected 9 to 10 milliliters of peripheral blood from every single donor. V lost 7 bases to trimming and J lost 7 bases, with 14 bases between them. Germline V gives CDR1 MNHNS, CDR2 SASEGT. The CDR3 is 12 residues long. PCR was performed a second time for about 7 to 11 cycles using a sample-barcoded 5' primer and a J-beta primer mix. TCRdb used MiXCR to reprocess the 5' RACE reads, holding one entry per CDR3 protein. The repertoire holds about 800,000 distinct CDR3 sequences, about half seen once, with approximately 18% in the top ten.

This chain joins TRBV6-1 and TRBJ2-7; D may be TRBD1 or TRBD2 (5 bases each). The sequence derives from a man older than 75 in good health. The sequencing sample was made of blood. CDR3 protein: CASTGDRWEQYF. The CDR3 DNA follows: TGTGCCAGCACCGGGGACCGGTGGGAGCAGTACTTC.